The T cell receptor (beta chain) under discussion was sequenced for a study of cytomegalovirus exposure and HLA in healthy donors. Study-wide points: HLA restriction was apparent for most CMV-associated TCR beta chains in a later analysis.

Trimming removed 6 bases at V and 4 bases at J, with 15 bases between. CDR1 is MDHEN and CDR2 is SYDVKM in the germline V gene. CDR3 size: 14 residues. This clone was observed a handful of times. What it recognizes is unknown. Primers: 60 Vbeta forward and 13 Jbeta reverse. Clones were read by immunoSEQ multiplex PCR, and TCRdb kept only the in-frame ones, dropping some. The sample has roughly 86,000 clones, almost 80% seen once. Donors were nominally healthy when sampled, though unrecorded immune exposures were likely. The sequence was collected from a female donor in good health and CMV-seronegative. The sample was PBMCs. The V call is TRBV28, the J call TRBJ1-1; TRBD1 might be the D (6 bases). This CDR3 reads CASSPGQMVTEAFF. The DNA for the CDR3 is TGTGCCAGCAGCCCAGGACAGATGGTCACTGAAGCTTTCTTT. Filled out from reference TRBV28 and TRBJ1-1, the complete variable domain reads DVKVTQSSRYLVKRTGEKVFLECVQDMDHENMFWYRQDPGLGLRLIYFSYDVKMKEKGDIPEGYSVSREKKERFSLILESASTNQTSMYLCASSPGQMVTEAFFGQGTRLTVV.